Listed below are T cell receptor beta chains from one sample, sequenced in a study of blood T cell repertoires in COVID-19. Using immunoSEQ multiplex PCR, the repertoire was profiled, and TCRdb retains in-frame clones only, with some absent. The sample records 250,000 or so clones, about four fifths being singletons. The sequenced sample was peripheral blood. The receptor set was obtained from a woman in her 70s with acute or convalescent COVID-19. Each CDR3 is given with its conserved first and last residue. The order of the fields is V gene, CDR3 protein.

V gene: TRBV10-2; CDR3 protein: CASSRTDTNTEAFF
V gene: TRBV7-9; CDR3 protein: CASSFQGNQPQHF
V gene: TRBV6-1; CDR3 protein: CASSDRAVGNTIYF
V gene: TRBV3-1/TRBV3-2; CDR3 protein: CASSWGDTEAFF
V gene: TRBV29-1; CDR3 protein: CSGKQGASGTEAFF
V gene: TRBV7-6; CDR3 protein: CASSLVGTTNTGELFF
V gene: TRBV27; CDR3 protein: CASSLRKWRGGSNTGELFF
V gene: TRBV10-3; CDR3 protein: CAIRNTGNEQFF
V gene: TRBV29-1; CDR3 protein: CSVGPDRWGYTF
V gene: TRBV5-5; CDR3 protein: CASSFRGQDTYEQYF
V gene: TRBV15; CDR3 protein: CATSRGQIANTGELFF
V gene: TRBV28; CDR3 protein: CASPPALGANVLTF
V gene: TRBV7-8; CDR3 protein: CASSLGAPWGNQPQHF
V gene: TRBV9; CDR3 protein: CASSVDLGTFNYGYTF
V gene: TRBV6-6; CDR3 protein: CASSYTRTLNQPQHF
V gene: TRBV5-6; CDR3 protein: CASTFYRDRGSDTQYF
V gene: TRBV9; CDR3 protein: CASSVQGATADTQYF
V gene: TRBV4-1; CDR3 protein: CASSPLGDSGNTIYF
V gene: TRBV5-6; CDR3 protein: CASTREGGNTIYF
V gene: TRBV6-2/TRBV6-3; CDR3 protein: CASSYTGRNQPQHF
V gene: TRBV7-2; CDR3 protein: CASSFQGTNTEAFF
V gene: TRBV3-1/TRBV3-2; CDR3 protein: CASSQEGTGHWSSYNSPLHF
V gene: TRBV10-3; CDR3 protein: CAIREGQGYGEQYF
V gene: TRBV5-1; CDR3 protein: CASSVSNTGELFF
V gene: TRBV6-6; CDR3 protein: CASSLNREANYGYTF
V gene: TRBV14; CDR3 protein: CASSHGPGSTEAFF
V gene: TRBV27; CDR3 protein: CASKRGDLSSYNEQFF
V gene: TRBV27; CDR3 protein: CASSLNRPGVAGELFF
V gene: TRBV29-1; CDR3 protein: CSVGQSSGNTIYF
V gene: TRBV14; CDR3 protein: CASSPTRGGTKNIQYF